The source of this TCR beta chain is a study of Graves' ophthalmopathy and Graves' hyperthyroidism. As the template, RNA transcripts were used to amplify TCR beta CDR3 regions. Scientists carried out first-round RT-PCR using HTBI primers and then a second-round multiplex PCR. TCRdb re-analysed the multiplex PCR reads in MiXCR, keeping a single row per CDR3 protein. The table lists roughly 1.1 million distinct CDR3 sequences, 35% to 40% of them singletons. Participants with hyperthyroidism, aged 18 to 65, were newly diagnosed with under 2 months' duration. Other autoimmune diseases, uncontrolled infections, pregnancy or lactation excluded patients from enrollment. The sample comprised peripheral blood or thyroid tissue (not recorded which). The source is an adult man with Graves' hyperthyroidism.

The CDR3 sequence is CATSQGGGYTF. The CDR3 DNA sequence: TGTGCCACCAGTCAGGGGGGTGGCTACACCTTC. The chain joins TRBV24-1 to TRBJ1-2, with 7 bases identical to TRBD1. V shed 6 bases, J shed 7 bases, and the junction held 1 base outside the gene matches. Germline CDR1 KGHDR, CDR2 SFDVKD. The CDR3 is 11 residues long.